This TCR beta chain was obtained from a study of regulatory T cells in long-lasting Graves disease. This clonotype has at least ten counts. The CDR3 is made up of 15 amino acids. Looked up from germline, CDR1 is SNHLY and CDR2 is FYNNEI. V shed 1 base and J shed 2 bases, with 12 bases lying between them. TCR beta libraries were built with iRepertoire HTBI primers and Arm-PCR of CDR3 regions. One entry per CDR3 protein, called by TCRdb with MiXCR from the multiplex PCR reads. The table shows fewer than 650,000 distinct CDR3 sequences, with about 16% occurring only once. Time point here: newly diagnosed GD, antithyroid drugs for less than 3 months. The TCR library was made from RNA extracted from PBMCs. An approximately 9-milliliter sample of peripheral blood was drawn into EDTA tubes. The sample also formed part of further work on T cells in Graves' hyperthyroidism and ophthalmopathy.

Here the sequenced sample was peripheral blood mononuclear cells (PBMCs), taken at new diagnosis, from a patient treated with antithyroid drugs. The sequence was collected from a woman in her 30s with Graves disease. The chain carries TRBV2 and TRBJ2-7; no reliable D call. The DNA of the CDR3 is TGTGCCAGCAGTGAAGAGGGAATGGTTGCCTACGAGCAGTACTTC. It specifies CASSEEGMVAYEQYF.